This T cell receptor (beta chain) was observed in a study of blood T cell repertoires in COVID-19 (dated by TCRdb to 2020 to 2022). As for the study more broadly: Collaborator samples came from the United States, Italy and Spain and covered acute and convalescent phases of COVID-19. A freely available public database, intended as a resource for researchers studying the immune response to SARS-CoV-2, is where the repertoires were released. HLA class I and class II types, where available, came from metadata supplied by the sample provider rather than from assay-based typing. The samples were drawn from the first 160 participants of the ongoing ImmuneRACE study and from 1,254 subjects provided by 6 global collaborators. The material from the prospective study consisted of cDNA or gDNA derived from T cells, B-cell-depleted T cells, or PBMCs. Nearly every sample came with metadata listing a de-identified subject ID, COVID-19 status, age in years and sex. Deeply sampled blood TCRbeta repertoires from subjects exposed to, actively infected with, or recovered from COVID-19 were included in the dataset. Findings and caveats that apply to the study as a whole: Clinical and demographic metadata were provided uncurated, with the amount varying by source and participant.

TCRbeta CDR3 regions were amplified from genomic DNA by means of the immunoSEQ Assay, a bias-controlled multiplex PCR. On the authors' methods: The number of nucleated cells in each sample was estimated from the amplification of reference gene primers within the assay. Sequence reads were collapsed and filtered to measure the absolute abundance of every unique TCRbeta CDR3 rearrangement. For each sample, productive Simpson clonality was calculated by taking the square root of Simpson's diversity index across productive rearrangements. Drawn from immuneACCESS, this table holds only the in-frame rearrangements with V and J called that TCRdb kept. Clones are partly lost; checked studies trace under half to an unresolved V gene and leave the rest unexplained. That table gives V, J and clone size, and the DNA gave D and trimming. This sample has 200,000 to 300,000 clones in its table, and roughly 83% of those were observed once. The ten largest account for around 30% of the sample.

Turning to this clone: Its antigen has not been determined. No base quality information exists; no much larger clone differs at one position.

Whole blood was collected in K2EDTA tubes by collaborating institutions according to the institutions' own protocols. For TCRbeta analysis, collaborator samples were shipped as frozen whole blood, as isolated PBMCs, or as DNA extracted from either sample type. Sequenced sample: peripheral blood. The source is a man aged 35 to 55 with acute or convalescent COVID-19.

The CDR3 sequence is CASSTQGATGSPLHF. The DNA reads as follows: TGTGCCAGCAGCACCCAGGGGGCTACAGGTTCACCCCTCCACTTT. This chain joins TRBV6-8 to TRBJ1-6, and 8 junction bases match TRBD1. The germline V gene provides CDR1 MNHGY and CDR2 SAAAGT. For this chain, trimming is 6 bases at the V end and 9 bases at the J end, and the number of junction bases without a gene match is 10. Including the terminal cysteine and phenylalanine, the CDR3 comprises 15 residues. The read is trimmed to its CDR3 DNA, 45 bases read in frame from base 1.